This T cell receptor beta chain is drawn from a study of blood T cell repertoires in COVID-19. Participants' own reports of clinical history determined their cohort assignment. Losses at the gene ends were 8 bases for V and 4 bases for J; bases not matched to a gene: 8. The CDR3 length is 14 residues. Looked up from germline, CDR1 is SNHLY and CDR2 is FYNNEI. Authors' methods: How many nucleated cells were present was estimated from reference gene primer amplification. Sequencing was performed with immunoSEQ multiplex PCR; in TCRdb, only in-frame clones are kept and a portion is missing. V and J calls plus clone size are reproduced from that table; the DNA served to infer D and trimming. The table shows 250,000 to 300,000 clones, with under 95% occurring only once.

This TCR derives from a woman aged 40 to 50 with acute COVID-19. Sequencing was performed on PBMCs or T cells enriched from blood (not recorded which). The chain joins TRBV2 to TRBJ1-2; 9 bases line up with TRBD1. CDR3 nucleotides: TGTGCCAGCGGCTACAGGGGGCTGGCCTATGGCTACACCTTC. This encodes CASGYRGLAYGYTF.